Below, 7 T cell receptor beta chains from the same sample are listed, as sequenced in a study of cytomegalovirus exposure and HLA in healthy donors. The PCR made use of 60 Vbeta and 13 Jbeta primers. The assay was immunoSEQ multiplex PCR, and TCRdb's table has in-frame clones only and misses some. The table lists under 200,000 clones, roughly 81% of them singletons. The sample comprised PBMCs. The receptors here all came from a woman in her fifties or sixties in good health and CMV-seronegative.

Only one count was recorded for this clone. The chain recombines TRBV6-1 with TRBJ1-3; D unresolved. This CDR3 has 14 residues. The ends were cut back, 2 bases at V and 3 bases at J, with 8 bases in the middle. The germline gives CDR1 MNHNS, CDR2 SASEGT. The CDR3 nucleotides read TGTGCCAGCAGTGAAAGAGTGGTTGGAAACACCATATATTTT. The encoded protein is CASSERVVGNTIYF.

CDR3 region: CASRRDRGYGDTQYF. In DNA, the CDR3 is TGTGCCAGCAGGCGGGACAGGGGCTACGGGGATACGCAGTATTTT. V gene TRBV5-8 combines with J gene TRBJ2-3; 10 bases fit TRBD1. This CDR3 region has 15 residues. Germline CDR1 is SGHTS and CDR2 is YDEGEE. Losses at the gene ends were 5 bases for V and 6 bases for J; bases not matched to a gene: 9.

This CDR3 reads CASSPPSGSYEQYF. CDR3 sequence (DNA): TGTGCCAGCAGCCCACCCAGCGGGAGCTACGAGCAGTACTTC. The chain has TRBV7-2 and TRBJ2-7; 8 bases are shared with TRBD2. J gave up 3 bases and V 5 bases, and 6 bases lay outside the gene matches. The CDR3 runs to 14 residues. Germline-derived CDR1 and CDR2 are SGHTA and FQGNSA.

This clone was seen just once. The gene calls are TRBV7-2 and TRBJ2-5; 8 bases align to TRBD1. CDR1 and CDR2 from the germline V gene are SGHTA and FQGNSA. CDR3 length: 15 amino acids. The ends lost 2 bases at V and 7 bases at J; junction bases unmatched: 9. The CDR3, as DNA: TGTGCCAGCAGCTTATTGGGGGACAGGACATCGACCCAGTACTTC. The encoded protein is CASSLLGDRTSTQYF.

V usage is TRBV27 and J usage is TRBJ2-1; perhaps TRBD2 as D (6 bases). Deletions cut 6 bases from V and 9 bases from J, with 18 bases between. The CDR3 runs to 14 residues. CDR1 is MNHEY and CDR2 is SMNVEV in the germline V gene (reference sequence). The DNA of the CDR3 is TGTGCCAGCAGATGGATAGGCGGGGCTGGTGAGCAGTTCTTC. Amino acid sequence: CASRWIGGAGEQFF.

The chain couples TRBV7-2 to TRBJ2-3; TRBD2 is a possible D gene (5 bases). V lost 4 bases and J 4 bases, leaving 18 bases between the germline ends. CDR3 length: 16 residues. Per the germline V gene, CDR1 is SGHTA and CDR2 is FQGNSA. The DNA for the CDR3 is TGTGCCAGCAGCTCCGGACTCAGCGGTTTGGCAGATACGCAGTATTTT. Translation: CASSSGLSGLADTQYF.

Remarks on this clone: The junction differs from germline at one of its ends, possibly a read error. The chain carries TRBV7-9 and TRBJ2-7, with D tentatively TRBD1 (5 bases). Germline assignment: CDR1 SEHNR and CDR2 FQNEAQ (reference sequence). CDR3 length: 13 residues. In DNA, the CDR3 is TGTTCCAGCAGCTTAGATCTCAGGGACGAGCAGTACTTC. Encoded protein: CSSSLDLRDEQYF.